The T cell receptor beta chain described here comes from a study of blood T cells in healthy people across ages. Study-wide findings and caveats: Estimated diversity, derived from one million T cells, was regarded as an underestimate. It was the long-lived donors that had more naive CD4+ cells and higher diversity than aged donors.

Germline V gene lookup returns CDR1 SNHLY and CDR2 FYNNEI. CDR3 length: 13 residues. V shed 11 bases and J shed 3 bases, with 16 bases lying between them. Using a J-beta primer mix together with a sample-barcoded 5' primer, a second PCR was run for roughly 7 to 12 cycles. A template-switch adaptor containing 12 random nucleotides labeled each cDNA molecule. TCRdb redid the calling of the 5' RACE reads with MiXCR, one entry per CDR3 protein. The sample lists 800,000 to 1,300,000 distinct CDR3 sequences; 25% were seen once. In regard to this clonotype: The antigen remains unidentified.

These records were also assigned to another study, of T cells of mothers and their children. That work contributes: Nine systemically healthy Caucasian donors: three mothers, six children.

The V gene is TRBV2, the J gene TRBJ1-2; the D is unclear. The sequenced material came from blood. This clonotype was obtained from a girl aged 2 to 9 in good health. The chain's CDR3 is CAYNGISDYGYTF. Written as DNA, the CDR3 is TGTGCCTACAACGGGATTAGCGACTATGGCTACACCTTC.